These 11 T cell receptor beta chains share one sample of origin, sequenced in a study of neurological immune-mediated disorders (dated by TCRdb to the late 2010s). The library was made by 5' RACE. Sequenced using an Illumina HiSeq 2500. The raw public data were reprocessed by TCRdb itself: fastp quality trimming at Q25, MiXCR clonotype calling, in-frame beta chains only. Rows are combined by CDR3 protein, so each entry shows the most common genes and DNA. This sample gives fewer than 80,000 distinct CDR3 sequences in total; 4% to 6% of them show up just once. The top ten constitute approximately 2.8% of the sample. Sample: PBMCs. These receptor sequences come from a woman in her 30s with multiple sclerosis.

The chain combines TRBV7-2 with TRBJ1-2; perhaps TRBD1 as D (5 bases). Germline CDR1 and CDR2: SGHTA and FQGNSA. This CDR3 region has 18 residues. With 1 base removed from V and 5 bases from J, the gap between germline ends came to 23 bases. As DNA, the CDR3 is TGTGCCAGCAGCTTAGGGGCGGGGACGGAGGCCCTATCGTATGGCTACACCTTC. Amino acid sequence: CASSLGAGTEALSYGYTF.

This clonotype has only a few counts. The chain couples TRBV6-6 to TRBJ1-3, with 7 bases fitting TRBD1. Germline-derived CDR1 and CDR2 are MNHNY and SVGAGI (reference sequence). This CDR3 comprises 14 residues. J gave up 2 bases and V 7 bases, and 5 bases lay outside the gene matches. The CDR3 DNA follows: TGTGCCAGCATCCCCGACAGGGCTGGAAACACCATATATTTT. The encoded protein is CASIPDRAGNTIYF.

This clonotype was counted between two and nine times. A read error may be the cause here, since a much bigger clone is one base away. The chain links TRBV14 to TRBJ2-6, with D possibly TRBD2 on 6 matching bases. There are 15 residues in the CDR3. CDR1 SGHDN and CDR2 FVKESK come from the germline V gene. In DNA form, the CDR3 reads TGTGCCAGCAGCCAAGATGGGACTGGGGCCAAAGTCCTGACTTTC. It translates to CASSQDGTGAKVLTF.

This chain connects TRBV5-1 to TRBJ1-4; D call uncertain. The germline V and J ends were trimmed by 9 bases and 5 bases, with 11 bases remaining between them. Germline V lookup: CDR1 SGHRS, CDR2 YFSETQ. The CDR3 sequence is 12 residues long. The CDR3 nucleotides read TGCGCCAACTCGCTCGGGAATGAAAAACTGTTTTTT. This codes for CANSLGNEKLFF. The full variable domain, with the rest looked up from reference TRBV5-1 and TRBJ1-4, is KAGVTQTPRYLIKTRGQQVTLSCSPISGHRSVSWYQQTPGQGLQFLFEYFSETQRNKGNFPGRFSGRQFSNSRSEMNVSTLELGDSALYLCANSLGNEKLFFGSGTQLSVL.

Comment on this clonotype: This clone may be a read error of a much larger clone one base away. This chain connects TRBV5-1 to TRBJ1-1, with a weak D call TRBD1 (5 bases). Germline V gene sequence: CDR1 SGHRS, CDR2 YFSETQ. CDR3 length: 16 residues. Trimming took 8 bases from V and 4 from J, leaving 24 bases between them. This CDR3 is CASKLNSGGNVTEAFF. CDR3 in DNA: TGCGCCAGTAAACTGAATTCGGGGGGGAATGTCACTGAAGCTTTCTTT.

At least ten counts were recorded for this clonotype. The V gene is TRBV28, the J gene TRBJ1-6; unclear D gene. CDR1 is MDHEN and CDR2 is SYDVKM in the germline V gene. The germline V and J ends were trimmed by 5 bases and 5 bases, with 10 bases remaining between them. The CDR3 spans 14 residues. The CDR3 DNA follows: TGTGCCAGCAGTCCGGACGGGGATAATTCACCCCTCCACTTT. Translated, it gives CASSPDGDNSPLHF. Based on the CDR3 plus reference TRBV28 and TRBJ1-6, the full variable domain is DVKVTQSSRYLVKRTGEKVFLECVQDMDHENMFWYRQDPGLGLRLIYFSYDVKMKEKGDIPEGYSVSREKKERFSLILESASTNQTSMYLCASSPDGDNSPLHFGNGTRLTVT.

This clonotype has ten or more counts. The chain carries TRBV20-1 and TRBJ2-2, with D hard to call. Trimming removed 0 bases at V and 1 base at J, with 12 bases between. The germline V gene encodes CDR1 DFQATT and CDR2 SNEGSKA (reference sequence). This CDR3 spans 16 amino acids. CDR3 coding DNA: TGCAGTGCTAGAGATTCCCAGCGCTGGAACACCGGGGAGCTGTTTTTT. Amino acids: CSARDSQRWNTGELFF.

At least ten counts were recorded for this clonotype. The rearrangement links TRBV12-3 or TRBV12-4 to TRBJ1-2; D ambiguous. Trimming stripped 3 bases from V and 4 bases from J, with 9 bases between. The CDR3 covers 13 residues. The CDR3 loop reads CASSFGQIYGYTF. Written as DNA, the CDR3 is TGTGCCAGCAGTTTTGGGCAGATCTATGGCTACACCTTC.

The table lists this clonotype with many counts. V and J are TRBV7-2 and TRBJ2-3, with D unclear. The germline V gene has CDR1 SGHTA and CDR2 FQGNSA. V was cut by 4 bases and J by 4 bases, with 9 bases left in between. CDR3 size: 13 residues. The CDR3 DNA follows: TGTGCCAGCAGCTCCCACGGTGCAGATACGCAGTATTTT. Encoded protein: CASSSHGADTQYF. The full variable domain, in which reference TRBV7-2 and TRBJ2-3 provide the parts outside the CDR3, is GAGVSQSPSNKVTEKGKDVELRCDPISGHTALYWYRQSLGQGLEFLIYFQGNSAPDKSGLPSDRFSAERTGGSVSTLTIQRTQQEDSAVYLCASSSHGADTQYFGPGTRLTVL.

This clonotype was seen repeatedly, ten times or more. The J gene is TRBJ1-3, the V gene TRBV4-1, with 8 nucleotides matching TRBD1. CDR3 length: 17 residues. With V trimmed by 5 bases and J by 3 bases, 12 bases remained unmatched. The germline V gene has CDR1 MGHRA and CDR2 YSYEKL. In nucleotides, the CDR3 is TGCGCCAGCAGCACGGGACAGGCGGCTTCGGGTGGAAACACCATATATTTT. The encoded protein is CASSTGQAASGGNTIYF.

This clonotype was observed at least ten times. V usage is TRBV3-1 and J usage is TRBJ2-2, with 8 bases lining up with TRBD2. The CDR3 is 15 amino acids. Germline lookup yields CDR1 LGHDT and CDR2 YNNKEL (reference sequence). V shed 3 bases, J shed 1 base, and the junction held 1 base outside the gene matches. CDR3 sequence (DNA): TGTGCCAGCAGCCAGCTAGCGGGGAACACCGGGGAGCTGTTTTTT. Amino acid sequence: CASSQLAGNTGELFF.